The next 3 T cell receptor beta chains were all read from a single sample in a study of CD8 T cells in Susac syndrome. The RNA, about 0.5 to 1 ug, was put through reverse transcription using random hexamers. One entry per CDR3 protein results from TCRdb running MiXCR on the immunoSEQ multiplex PCR reads. The profile shows about 150,000 distinct CDR3 sequences, roughly 95% of them singletons. Sequencing input: CD4+ T cells from PBMCs. All receptors come from a human donor with Susac syndrome.

V usage is TRBV6-1 and J usage is TRBJ2-5; TRBD1 matches at 11 bases. The length of the CDR3 is 19 residues. The germline V gene encodes CDR1 MNHNS and CDR2 SASEGT. J was trimmed by 2 bases and V by 7 bases; bases with no gene match: 18. As DNA, the CDR3 is TGTGCCAGCAAGAAAGAGGGGATTGGACAGGGGGCTTTACAAGAGACCCAGTACTTC. Protein: CASKKEGIGQGALQETQYF.

This clonotype was counted only a few times. The chain couples TRBV4-1 to TRBJ2-5; D call uncertain. V lost 3 bases to trimming and J lost 3 bases, with 11 bases between them. This CDR3 region has 14 residues. Germline lookup yields CDR1 MGHRA and CDR2 YSYEKL. The CDR3 nucleotides read TGCGCCAGCAGCCACCAAACAGTGGAAGAGACCCAGTACTTC. As protein: CASSHQTVEETQYF.

The J gene is TRBJ2-3, the V gene TRBV28, with 10 bases that match TRBD2. This CDR3 is built from 16 residues. Looked up from germline, CDR1 is MDHEN and CDR2 is SYDVKM. V lost 2 bases and J lost 4; bases outside the gene matches: 6. CDR3 residues: CASSLVELAGADTQYF. The CDR3 nucleotides are TGTGCCAGCAGTTTAGTCGAGCTAGCGGGGGCAGATACGCAGTATTTT. The entire variable domain, with the rest obtained from reference TRBV28 and TRBJ2-3, is as follows: DVKVTQSSRYLVKRTGEKVFLECVQDMDHENMFWYRQDPGLGLRLIYFSYDVKMKEKGDIPEGYSVSREKKERFSLILESASTNQTSMYLCASSLVELAGADTQYFGPGTRLTVL.